A single sample is the source of the 31 T cell receptor beta chains below, sequenced in a study of T cell changes during pregnancy in multiple sclerosis. Measured with immunoSEQ multiplex PCR; TCRdb has only the in-frame clones, and not every one. The table includes roughly 100,000 clones, about 90% detected once. Sequencing used peripheral blood, obtained after pregnancy. These receptors were collected from a female donor with multiple sclerosis, enrolled in a pregnancy study.

CDR3 in amino acids: CACRGKENQPQHF. Written as DNA, the CDR3 is TGTGCCTGCCGGGGTAAGGAGAATCAGCCCCAGCATTTT. The V and J genes are TRBV6-6 and TRBJ1-5; D not resolved. The V end was cut by 11 bases, the J end by 4 bases, with 15 bases between. The length of the CDR3 is 13 residues. CDR1 and CDR2 (germline): MNHNY, SVGAGI (reference sequence).

The chain carries TRBV6-4 and TRBJ2-2; TRBD1 agrees at 12 bases. The CDR3 covers 17 residues. The germline V gene has CDR1 MRHNA and CDR2 SNTAGT. The V gene end was trimmed by 0 bases and the J gene end by 6 bases; junction bases not matched to a gene: 5. CDR3 sequence (DNA): TGTGCCAGCAGTGACTCGGGACAGGGGGCAGATCCCGGGGAGCTGTTTTTT. Translation: CASSDSGQGADPGELFF.

The gene calls are TRBV5-1 and TRBJ2-7; 9 nucleotides agree with TRBD2. This CDR3 contains 15 residues. In germline, CDR1 is SGHRS, CDR2 YFSETQ. Unmatched junction bases numbered 9, after V lost 4 bases and J lost 4 bases. CDR3 bases: TGCGCCAGCAGCCCCGGGGGCGGGGGGGCTTACGAGCAGTACTTC. This encodes CASSPGGGGAYEQYF.

The table lists this clone with a count of one. V is TRBV5-4 and J is TRBJ2-2; TRBD2 might be the D (5 bases). The CDR3 extends over 15 amino acids. V was pared by 0 bases and J by 6 bases, with 12 bases between. Germline CDR1 SGHNT, CDR2 YYREEE (reference sequence). The CDR3: CASSLGGLPPGELFF. The CDR3 DNA sequence: TGTGCCAGCAGCTTGGGAGGACTCCCCCCCGGGGAGCTGTTTTTT.

The genes are TRBV7-2 and TRBJ1-1; D possibly corresponds to TRBD1 (5 bases). Germline CDR1 is SGHTA and CDR2 is FQGNSA. V was clipped by 4 bases and J by 6 bases, with 9 bases between them. The length of the CDR3 is 12 residues. CDR3 protein: CASSSGLAEAFF. The CDR3 bases are TGTGCCAGCAGCTCAGGGTTAGCTGAAGCTTTCTTT.

V is TRBV14 and J is TRBJ1-4; 8 bases map to TRBD1. Unmatched junction bases numbered 4, after V lost 3 bases and J lost 4 bases. CDR3 length: 15 residues. Germline V gives CDR1 SGHDN, CDR2 FVKESK. The CDR3 coding sequence is TGTGCCAGCAGCCATTCGGACAGGGTTAATGAAAAACTGTTTTTT. Protein product: CASSHSDRVNEKLFF.

The chain is built from TRBV5-1 and TRBJ2-7; unclear D gene. The CDR3 loop spans 14 amino acids. With 0 bases removed from V and 5 bases from J, the gap between germline ends came to 12 bases. Germline V gives CDR1 SGHRS, CDR2 YFSETQ. Here the CDR3 DNA reads TGCGCCAGCAGCTTGGGGTATGGCAGTCACGAGCAGTACTTC. Residues: CASSLGYGSHEQYF.

The rearrangement joins TRBV6-1 to TRBJ1-2, with TRBD1 matching 8 bases. The CDR3 is 15 residues long. V lost 0 bases to trimming and J lost 5 bases; unmatched junction nucleotides: 5. CDR1 and CDR2 from the germline V gene are MNHNS and SASEGT. The CDR3 protein is CASSEARTGYYGYTF. CDR3 nucleotide sequence: TGTGCCAGCAGTGAAGCGAGGACAGGGTATTATGGCTACACCTTC.

The gene calls are TRBV9 and TRBJ2-3; a possible D gene is TRBD2 (6 bases). Germline lookup yields CDR1 SGDLS and CDR2 YYNGEE. Trimming shortened V by 0 bases and J by 5 bases, and 10 bases separated the two germline ends. This CDR3 comprises 14 residues. The CDR3 sequence: CASSVGWGGDTQYF. In DNA, the CDR3 is TGTGCCAGCAGCGTAGGTTGGGGAGGAGATACGCAGTATTTT.

The chain recombines TRBV5-1 with TRBJ1-5; 11 bases agree with TRBD1. The CDR3 sequence is 17 residues long. Germline assignment: CDR1 SGHRS and CDR2 YFSETQ. Losses at the gene ends were 4 bases for V and 5 bases for J; bases not matched to a gene: 11. The CDR3 DNA reads TGCGCCAGCAGCCTTTACCCTATGGACAGGGGGCATCAGCCCCAGCATTTT. Amino acid sequence: CASSLYPMDRGHQPQHF.

The table lists this clone with a count of one. CDR3 protein: CASSGDGRSTDTQYF. CDR3 nucleotide sequence: TGTGCCAGCAGCGGAGATGGCAGGAGCACAGATACGCAGTATTTT. The rearrangement links TRBV9 to TRBJ2-3, with D unresolved. V was cut by 3 bases and J by 0 bases, with 11 bases left in between. There are 15 residues in the CDR3. CDR1 SGDLS and CDR2 YYNGEE come from the germline V gene.

This clone occurred a few times. The chain combines TRBV29-1 with TRBJ1-1; no definite D call. Germline CDR1 and CDR2: SQVTM and ANQGSEA. CDR3 size: 13 residues. Trimming stripped 4 bases from V and 1 base from J, with 10 bases between. CDR3 residues: CSVATKPNTEAFF. The CDR3 DNA reads as TGCAGCGTTGCAACTAAGCCGAACACTGAAGCTTTCTTT.

This chain joins TRBV5-1 and TRBJ1-1; tentatively, D is TRBD1 (5 bases). Per germline, CDR1 SGHRS and CDR2 YFSETQ. The ends were cut back, 0 bases at V and 7 bases at J, with 16 bases in the middle. CDR3 length equals 15 residues. CDR3 DNA: TGCGCCAGCAGCTTGGAAGCAAGGGGCGTAGGTGAAGCTTTCTTT. It translates to CASSLEARGVGEAFF.

The rearrangement joins TRBV6-5 to TRBJ1-1; TRBD1 matches at 12 bases. Germline assignment: CDR1 MNHEY and CDR2 SVGAGI. J lost 6 bases, V lost 5 bases, and 7 bases had no gene match. The length of the CDR3 is 15 residues. Here the CDR3 reads CASSTQGDRGPEAFF. The CDR3 nucleotides read TGTGCCAGCAGTACTCAGGGGGACAGGGGGCCTGAAGCTTTCTTT.

This clone was seen only once. The chain carries TRBV11-2 and TRBJ2-7; TRBD1 agrees at 9 bases. CDR1 and CDR2 (germline): SGHAT, FQNNGV. V lost 5 bases, J lost 2 bases, and 4 bases stayed unmatched. The CDR3 consists of 14 residues. DNA for the CDR3: TGTGCCAGCAGCAGGGACAGGGCCACCTACGAGCAGTACTTC. This gives the protein CASSRDRATYEQYF.

The chain couples TRBV7-8 to TRBJ1-1; 8 nucleotides match TRBD1. The junction had 10 bases not matched to a gene; V was cut back by 6 bases and J by 4 bases. This CDR3 region has 15 residues. The germline gives CDR1 SGHVS, CDR2 FQNEAQ. The CDR3 sequence: CASSQRTGKVTEAFF. The CDR3 DNA reads TGTGCCAGCAGTCAAAGGACAGGGAAAGTCACTGAAGCTTTCTTT.

V is TRBV9 and J is TRBJ2-3, with a possible D match to TRBD2 (6 bases). The CDR3 totals 13 residues. V lost 0 bases and J 6 bases, leaving 8 bases between the germline ends. Germline V gene lookup returns CDR1 SGDLS and CDR2 YYNGEE. The CDR3 DNA sequence: TGTGCCAGCAGCGTAGCTAGCGCGGATACGCAGTATTTT. Translated: CASSVASADTQYF.

The genes are TRBV9 and TRBJ2-2, with 10 positions matching TRBD2. The ends lost 0 bases at V and 5 bases at J; junction bases unmatched: 4. There are 16 residues in the CDR3. The germline gives CDR1 SGDLS, CDR2 YYNGEE. The CDR3 DNA follows: TGTGCCAGCAGCGTAGACAGCGGGAGGGGTACCGGGGAGCTGTTTTTT. Protein: CASSVDSGRGTGELFF.

V and J are TRBV11-2 and TRBJ2-2; the D gene is possibly TRBD1 (6 bases). Germline CDR1 and CDR2: SGHAT and FQNNGV. V dropped 4 bases and J dropped 6 bases, with 18 bases sitting between them. The CDR3 runs 16 residues. As DNA, the CDR3 is TGTGCCAGCAGCTCGTCCCCGGGACAAATACCCGGGGAGCTGTTTTTT. This gives the protein CASSSSPGQIPGELFF.

The chain combines TRBV7-9 with TRBJ2-3; 7 bases are shared with TRBD2. CDR3 length equals 16 residues. Trimming at V came to 0 bases and at J to 1 base, leaving 4 bases not matched to a gene. Per the germline V gene, CDR1 is SEHNR and CDR2 is FQNEAQ (reference sequence). The CDR3 sequence is CASSLAGGPGTDTQYF. CDR3 coding DNA: TGTGCCAGCAGCTTAGCGGGAGGGCCGGGCACAGATACGCAGTATTTT.

This chain joins TRBV28 and TRBJ2-7; 7 bases align to TRBD2. From germline, CDR1 is MDHEN and CDR2 SYDVKM. Trimming at V came to 3 bases and at J to 3 bases, leaving 2 bases not matched to a gene. This CDR3 region has 13 residues. The CDR3 sequence is CASSLGGNYEQYF. The CDR3 DNA sequence: TGTGCCAGCAGTTTGGGGGGGAACTACGAGCAGTACTTC.

The chain joins TRBV6-4 to TRBJ2-2; 8 bases match TRBD1. The CDR3 covers 18 residues. J lost 5 bases, V lost 8 bases, and 19 bases had no gene match. Germline CDR1 MRHNA, CDR2 SNTAGT. The CDR3 DNA sequence: TGTGCCAGCCACCACGATCCAACGGGACAGGTAGGGACCGGGGAGCTGTTTTTT. Translating gives CASHHDPTGQVGTGELFF.

Only a few counts were recorded for this clone. The V and J genes are TRBV30 and TRBJ1-4; TRBD1 might be the D (6 bases). In germline, CDR1 is GTSNPN, CDR2 SVGIG (reference sequence). This CDR3 has 13 amino acids. V lost 8 bases to trimming and J lost 3 bases, with 13 bases between them. CDR3 coding DNA: TGTGCCCGCTCGGGGGGCCCTAATGAAAAACTGTTTTTT. Its protein is CARSGGPNEKLFF.

This rearrangement joins TRBV9 to TRBJ1-5, with a weak D call TRBD1 (5 bases). The CDR3 has 14 amino acids. The germline V gene encodes CDR1 SGDLS and CDR2 YYNGEE. Trimming shortened V by 2 bases and J by 6 bases, and 12 bases separated the two germline ends. CDR3 sequence: CASSVQGDGQPQHF. The CDR3 DNA sequence: TGTGCCAGCAGCGTTCAGGGTGACGGTCAGCCCCAGCATTTT.

V usage is TRBV5-1 and J usage is TRBJ2-1; D perhaps matches TRBD1 (6 bases). This CDR3 region has 16 residues. V dropped 4 bases and J dropped 0 bases, with 14 bases sitting between them. The germline gives CDR1 SGHRS, CDR2 YFSETQ. The CDR3 DNA sequence: TGCGCCAGCAGCCGTATGCAGGGGCTCTCCTACAATGAGCAGTTCTTC. This gives the protein CASSRMQGLSYNEQFF.

The chain has TRBV11-2 and TRBJ1-5, with a weak D call TRBD1 (5 bases). The CDR3 is 14 amino acids. Germline V CDR1 and CDR2: SGHAT, FQNNGV. V lost 2 bases and J 4 bases, leaving 9 bases between the germline ends. CDR3 DNA sequence: TGTGCCAGCAGCTTACAGGGTAATAATCAGCCCCAGCATTTT. Protein sequence: CASSLQGNNQPQHF.

The rearrangement links TRBV11-2 to TRBJ2-2; 14 bases agree with TRBD2. The CDR3 runs to 17 residues. Germline V gene data show CDR1 as SGHAT and CDR2 as FQNNGV. With V trimmed by 5 bases and J by 1 base, 3 bases remained unmatched. Here the CDR3 reads CASSLGTSGGNTGELFF. The CDR3 region has the DNA TGTGCCAGCAGCCTCGGGACTAGCGGGGGGAACACCGGGGAGCTGTTTTTT.

The chain is built from TRBV7-3 and TRBJ2-5, with 10 nucleotides matching TRBD2. V lost 4 bases to trimming and J lost 5 bases; unmatched junction nucleotides: 4. The CDR3 runs to 14 residues. Germline V CDR1 and CDR2: SGHTA, FQGTGA. CDR3 sequence: CASSSGGLAETQYF. As DNA, the CDR3 is TGTGCCAGCAGCTCCGGGGGACTAGCGGAGACCCAGTACTTC.

The chain is built from TRBV19 and TRBJ1-6, with a weak D call TRBD1 (5 bases). Trimming took off 5 bases at V and 8 bases at J, with 16 bases between the two ends. The CDR3 covers 15 residues. Germline lookup yields CDR1 LNHDA and CDR2 SQIVND (reference sequence). CDR3 bases: TGTGCCAGTAGTCCCGGGAGCAGGGATGATTCACCCCTCCACTTT. It is translated as CASSPGSRDDSPLHF.

V usage is TRBV10-3 and J usage is TRBJ1-2; no firm D call. The CDR3 is made up of 15 amino acids. The ends were cut back, 6 bases at V and 4 bases at J, with 18 bases in the middle. Germline loops: CDR1 ENHRY, CDR2 SYGVKD. CDR3 region: CAISEKQENSYGYTF. The CDR3 nucleotides are TGTGCCATCAGCGAAAAGCAAGAAAACTCCTATGGCTACACCTTC.

The chain links TRBV19 to TRBJ1-5; D unclear. The CDR3 totals 16 residues. Trimming took off 4 bases at V and 3 bases at J, with 16 bases between the two ends. Germline CDR1 and CDR2: LNHDA and SQIVND (reference sequence). As DNA, the CDR3 is TGTGCCAGTAGTAAAGAACCAACTCTACCCAATCAGCCCCAGCATTTT. Protein sequence: CASSKEPTLPNQPQHF.